Given below is one T cell receptor beta chain in context. This clone has more than one count but fewer than ten. What antigen it recognizes has not been identified. The input lacks base qualities; no much larger clone sits a single base away. Within the sample, other DNA sequences also encode this same CDR3. This record comes from a study of T cells in placental villitis. Regarding the research as a whole: Placental TCR-beta repertoires were compared across villitis of unknown etiology, gestational-age-matched unaffected controls, and infectious villitis in order to test an allograft-versus-infection hypothesis.

Using the immunoSEQ v4 bias-controlled multiplex PCR assay, run blinded to group allocation, TCR-beta CDR3 regions were amplified from genomic DNA. To estimate the quantities of nucleated cells and T cells in each sample, reference gene primers were added alongside the TCR-beta primers. Sequencing of the libraries was performed on an Illumina MiSeq with a 100-cycle paired-end protocol. In the source study's methods: The immunoSEQ Analyzer software was used to calculate diversity and richness, with richness measured by iChao1 and clonality based on Pielou evenness and Shannon diversity (range 0-1, where higher values mean less diversity). CDR3 amino acid sequences together with V/J genes were queried against VDJdb for CMV, EBV and influenza A specificities, with confidence 3 and substitution 2 applied. TCR-beta amino acid clonotype overlap between villitis of unknown etiology, infectious villitis and control repertoires was assessed with the Morisita-Horn index. Not all clones reach the TCRdb copy of this immuneACCESS table, which keeps in-frame sequences only. Checked studies attribute under half of the gap to unresolved V genes and leave the rest unexplained. V, J and clone size were drawn from that table, and D and trimming were deduced from the DNA. The sample contains some 6,200 clones, around four fifths of them found a single time. Roughly 9.1% of the sample is in the top ten clones.

The study included five infectious villitis placentae (four with confirmed cytomegalovirus and one with Toxoplasma gondii), and these placentae were not matched to the other groups. The mothers in the infectious villitis group were younger, carried smaller fetuses, and either delivered preterm or experienced intrauterine demise in two cases. Placentae were collected after delivery and underwent gross and histological evaluation before archival tissue selection. Five 10-micron scrolls were cut from each FFPE block, and DNA was then isolated using the AllPrep DNA/RNA FFPE Tissue kit. DNA concentration and purity were checked by NanoDrop, and RNA quality was assessed on a Bioanalyzer. General study outcomes and caveats: CMV-specific clone frequencies were higher in infectious CMV cases than in villitis of unknown etiology (roughly 0.011 vs 0.001), which did not differ from controls. Small amounts of decidua were contained in the paraffin blocks, so some of the captured T cells, especially in controls, may have been decidual rather than villous infiltrates. Bulk tissue sequencing could not distinguish helper, regulatory or cytotoxic T cells, nor maternal versus fetal T cells, and excluded gamma-delta receptors.

The origin of this receptor is a human patient with infectious villitis; the placental T cells may come from both mother and fetus. Sample: placental tissue containing maternal and fetal cells.

The DNA is TGTGCCAGTAGTATACAGGGCCCCAATGAGCAGTTCTTC. Translation gives CASSIQGPNEQFF. The chain is assembled from TRBV19 and TRBJ2-1; the D segment could be TRBD1, given 5 matching bases. Reading the germline V gene (reference sequence) gives CDR1 LNHDA and CDR2 SQIVND. The CDR3 spans 13 residues, from the cysteine through the phenylalanine. Solely the CDR3 DNA is kept, with 39 bases framed from the first base. The V end loses 2 bases and the J end loses 6 bases, and a stretch of 8 bases separates them. The CDR3 plus the reference TRBV19 and TRBJ2-1 genes for the other parts give the full variable domain: DGGITQSPKYLFRKEGQNVTLSCEQNLNHDAMYWYRQDPGQGLRLIYYSQIVNDFQKGDIAEGYSVSREKKESFPLTVTSAQKNPTAFYLCASSIQGPNEQFFGPGTRLTVL.